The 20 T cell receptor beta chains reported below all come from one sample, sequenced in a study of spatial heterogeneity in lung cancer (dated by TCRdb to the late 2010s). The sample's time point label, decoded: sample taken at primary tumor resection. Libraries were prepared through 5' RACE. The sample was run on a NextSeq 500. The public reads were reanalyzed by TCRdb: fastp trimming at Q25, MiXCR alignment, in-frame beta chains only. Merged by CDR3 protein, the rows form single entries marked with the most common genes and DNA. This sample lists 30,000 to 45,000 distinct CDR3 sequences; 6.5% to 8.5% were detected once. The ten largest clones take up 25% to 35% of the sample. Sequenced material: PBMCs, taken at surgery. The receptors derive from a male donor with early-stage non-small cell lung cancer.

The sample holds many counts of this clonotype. The CDR3 DNA is TGTGCCAGCAGCTCAGGGAGGACCGTCTCTGGGGCCAACGTCCTGACTTTC. Translating gives CASSSGRTVSGANVLTF. The chain links TRBV11-2 to TRBJ2-6, with a weak D call TRBD2 (6 bases). The CDR3 has 17 amino acids. V was shortened by 4 bases and J by 0 bases, with 13 bases between the two germline ends. CDR1 and CDR2 (germline): SGHAT, FQNNGV. Using reference TRBV11-2 and TRBJ2-6 for the parts outside the CDR3, the full variable domain is EAGVAQSPRYKIIEKRQSVAFWCNPISGHATLYWYQQILGQGPKLLIQFQNNGVVDDSQLPKDRFSAERLKGVDSTLKIQPAKLEDSAVYLCASSSGRTVSGANVLTFGAGSRLTVL.

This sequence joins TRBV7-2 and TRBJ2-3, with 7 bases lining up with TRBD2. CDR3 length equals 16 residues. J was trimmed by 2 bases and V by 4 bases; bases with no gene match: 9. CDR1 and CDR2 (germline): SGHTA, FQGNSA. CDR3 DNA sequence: TGTGCCAGCAGCTCAGGGCCCAGCGGGGTCACAGATACGCAGTATTTT. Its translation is CASSSGPSGVTDTQYF.

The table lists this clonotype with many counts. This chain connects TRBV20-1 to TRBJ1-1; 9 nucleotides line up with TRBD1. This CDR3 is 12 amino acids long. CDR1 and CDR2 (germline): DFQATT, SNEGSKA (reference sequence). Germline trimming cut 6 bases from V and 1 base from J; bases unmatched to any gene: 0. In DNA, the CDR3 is TGCAGTGCGACAGGGGGGAACACTGAAGCTTTCTTT. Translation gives CSATGGNTEAFF.

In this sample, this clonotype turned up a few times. The CDR3 loop reads CASSFPNFNRGISYGYTF. Written as DNA, the CDR3 is TGTGCCAGCAGCTTTCCTAATTTTAACCGGGGGATAAGCTATGGCTACACCTTC. J is TRBJ1-2 and V is TRBV7-8, with D possibly being TRBD1 (5 bases). The CDR3 is 18 amino acids. The germline gives CDR1 SGHVS, CDR2 FQNEAQ. The V gene lost 3 bases and the J gene lost 4 bases, with 24 bases spanning the gap.

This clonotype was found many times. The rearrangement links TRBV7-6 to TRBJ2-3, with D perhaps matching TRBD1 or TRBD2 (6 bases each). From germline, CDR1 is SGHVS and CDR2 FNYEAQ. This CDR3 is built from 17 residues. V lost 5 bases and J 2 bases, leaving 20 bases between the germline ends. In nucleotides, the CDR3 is TGTGCCAGCAGCCGTACGGGGGCCCGGGGAATCACAGATACGCAGTATTTT. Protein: CASSRTGARGITDTQYF.

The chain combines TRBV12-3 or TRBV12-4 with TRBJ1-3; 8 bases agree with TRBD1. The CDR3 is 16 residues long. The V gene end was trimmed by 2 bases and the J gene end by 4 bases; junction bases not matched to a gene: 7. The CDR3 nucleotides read TGTGCCAGCAGTTTACTAGGACAGGGTTCCGGAAACACCATATATTTT. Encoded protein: CASSLLGQGSGNTIYF.

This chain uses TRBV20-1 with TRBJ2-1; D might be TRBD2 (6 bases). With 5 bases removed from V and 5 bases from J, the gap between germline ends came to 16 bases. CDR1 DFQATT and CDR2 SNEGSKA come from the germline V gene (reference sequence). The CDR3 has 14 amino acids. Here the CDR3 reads CSAAPSSGDNEQFF. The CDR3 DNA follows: TGCAGTGCTGCACCCAGTAGCGGCGACAATGAGCAGTTCTTC.

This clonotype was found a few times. CDR3 residues: CASSHLADYEQYF. In nucleotides, the CDR3 is TGCGCCAGCAGCCACCTGGCAGACTACGAGCAGTACTTC. V usage is TRBV5-1 and J usage is TRBJ2-7; unclear D gene. CDR3 size: 13 residues. V was cut by 4 bases and J by 3 bases, with 11 bases left in between. Germline V gene data show CDR1 as SGHRS and CDR2 as YFSETQ.

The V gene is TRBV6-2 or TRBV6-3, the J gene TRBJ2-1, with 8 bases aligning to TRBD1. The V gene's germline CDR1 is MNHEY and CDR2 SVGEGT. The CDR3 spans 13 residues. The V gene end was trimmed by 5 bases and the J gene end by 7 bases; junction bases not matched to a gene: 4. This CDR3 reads CASSQQGVNEQFF. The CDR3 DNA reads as TGTGCCAGCAGTCAACAGGGGGTGAATGAGCAGTTCTTC.

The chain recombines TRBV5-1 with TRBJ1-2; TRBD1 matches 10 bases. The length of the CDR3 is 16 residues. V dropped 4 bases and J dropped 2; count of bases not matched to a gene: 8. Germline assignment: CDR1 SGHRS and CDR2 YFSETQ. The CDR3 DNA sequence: TGCGCCAGCAGCCCCGGGACAGGGGCCGCCAACTATGGCTACACCTTC. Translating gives CASSPGTGAANYGYTF.

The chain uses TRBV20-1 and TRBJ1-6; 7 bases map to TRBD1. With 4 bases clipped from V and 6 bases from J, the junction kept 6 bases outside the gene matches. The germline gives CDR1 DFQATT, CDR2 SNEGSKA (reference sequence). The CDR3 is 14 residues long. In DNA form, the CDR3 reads TGCAGTGCTAAACCGGGACAGCTTAATTCACCCCTCCACTTT. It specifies CSAKPGQLNSPLHF.

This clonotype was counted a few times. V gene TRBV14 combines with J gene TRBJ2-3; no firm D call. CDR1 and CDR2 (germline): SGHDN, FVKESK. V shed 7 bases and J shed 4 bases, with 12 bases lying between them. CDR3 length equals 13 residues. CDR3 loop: CASNYALADTQYF. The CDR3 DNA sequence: TGTGCCAGCAACTACGCACTGGCAGATACGCAGTATTTT.

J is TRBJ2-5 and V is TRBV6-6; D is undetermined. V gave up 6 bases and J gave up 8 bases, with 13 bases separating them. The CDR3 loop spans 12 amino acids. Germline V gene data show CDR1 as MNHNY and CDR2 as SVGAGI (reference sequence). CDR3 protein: CASSLTEETQYF. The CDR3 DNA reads TGTGCCAGCAGCCTAACCGAGGAAACCCAGTACTTC.

This chain's CDR3 is CASSLVGTGGINEQFF. Here the CDR3 DNA reads TGTGCCAGCAGCTTAGTGGGGACAGGGGGCATCAATGAGCAGTTCTTC. This chain joins TRBV7-2 and TRBJ2-1; 12 nucleotides line up with TRBD1. This CDR3 has 16 amino acids. The germline V gene has CDR1 SGHTA and CDR2 FQGNSA. Unmatched junction bases numbered 4, after V lost 1 base and J lost 6 bases.

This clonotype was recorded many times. The CDR3 loop is CASRTWGVGTEAFF. The CDR3 DNA follows: TGTGCCAGCAGGACTTGGGGGGTAGGCACTGAAGCTTTCTTT. The chain joins TRBV12-3 or TRBV12-4 to TRBJ1-1, with TRBD1 as a possible D gene (5 bases). The V end lost 6 bases, the J end lost 4 bases, and 15 bases lay between the germline ends. This CDR3 has 14 residues.

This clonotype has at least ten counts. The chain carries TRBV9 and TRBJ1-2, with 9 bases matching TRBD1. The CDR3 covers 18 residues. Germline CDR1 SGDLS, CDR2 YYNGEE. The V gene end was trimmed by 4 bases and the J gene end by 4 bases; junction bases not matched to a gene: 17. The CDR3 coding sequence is TGTGCCAGCAGCACCGGGACAGGGTCCTATGGCTCGTCCTATGGCTACACCTTC. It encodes CASSTGTGSYGSSYGYTF.

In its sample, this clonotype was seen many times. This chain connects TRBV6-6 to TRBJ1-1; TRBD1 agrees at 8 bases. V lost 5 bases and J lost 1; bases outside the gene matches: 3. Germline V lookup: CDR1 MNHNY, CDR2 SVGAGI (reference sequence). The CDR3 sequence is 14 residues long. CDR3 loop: CASSQQGGNTEAFF. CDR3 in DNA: TGTGCCAGCAGTCAACAGGGGGGGAACACTGAAGCTTTCTTT.

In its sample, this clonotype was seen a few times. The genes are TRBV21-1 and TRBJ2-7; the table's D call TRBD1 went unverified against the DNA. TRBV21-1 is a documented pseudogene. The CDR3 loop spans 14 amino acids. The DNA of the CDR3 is TGTGCCAGCAGCAACAGGGGGCGCATGCTCGAGCAGTACGTC. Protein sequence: CASSNRGRMLEQYV.

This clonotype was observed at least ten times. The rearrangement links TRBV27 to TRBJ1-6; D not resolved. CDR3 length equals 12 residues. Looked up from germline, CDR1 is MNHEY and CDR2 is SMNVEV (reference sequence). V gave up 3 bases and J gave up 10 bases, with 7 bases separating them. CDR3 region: CASSFMRSPLHF. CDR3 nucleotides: TGTGCCAGCAGTTTCATGCGGTCACCCCTCCACTTT.

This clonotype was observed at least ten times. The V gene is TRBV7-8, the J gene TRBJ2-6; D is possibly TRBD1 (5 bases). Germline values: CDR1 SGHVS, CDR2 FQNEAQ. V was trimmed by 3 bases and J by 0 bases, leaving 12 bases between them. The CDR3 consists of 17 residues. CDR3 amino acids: CASSLIDRLSGANVLTF. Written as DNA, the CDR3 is TGTGCCAGCAGCTTGATTGACAGACTCTCTGGGGCCAACGTCCTGACTTTC.